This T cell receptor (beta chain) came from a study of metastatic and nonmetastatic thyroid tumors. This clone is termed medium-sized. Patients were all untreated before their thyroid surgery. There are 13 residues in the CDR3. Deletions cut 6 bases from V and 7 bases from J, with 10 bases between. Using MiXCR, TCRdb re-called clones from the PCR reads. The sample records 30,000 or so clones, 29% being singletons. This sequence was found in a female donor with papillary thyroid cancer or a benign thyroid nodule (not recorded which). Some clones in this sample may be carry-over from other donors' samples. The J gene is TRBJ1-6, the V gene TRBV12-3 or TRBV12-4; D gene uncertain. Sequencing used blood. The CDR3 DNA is TGTGCCAGCAGACTGGACTTCAATTCACCCCTCCACTTT. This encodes CASRLDFNSPLHF.